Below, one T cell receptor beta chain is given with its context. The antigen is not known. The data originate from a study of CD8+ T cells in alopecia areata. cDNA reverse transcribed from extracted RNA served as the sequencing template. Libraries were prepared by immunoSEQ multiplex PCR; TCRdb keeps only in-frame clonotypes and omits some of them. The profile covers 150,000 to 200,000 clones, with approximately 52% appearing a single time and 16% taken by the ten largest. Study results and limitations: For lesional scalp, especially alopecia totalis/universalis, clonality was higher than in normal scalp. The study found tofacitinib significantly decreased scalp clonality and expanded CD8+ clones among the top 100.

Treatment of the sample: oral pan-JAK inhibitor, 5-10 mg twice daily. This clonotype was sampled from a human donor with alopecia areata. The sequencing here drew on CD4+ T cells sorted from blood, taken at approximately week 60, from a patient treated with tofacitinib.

The CDR3 loop reads CASSQPGQGQSNYGYTF. The CDR3 nucleotides read TGCGCCAGCAGCCAACCCGGACAGGGGCAATCTAACTATGGCTACACCTTC. The rearrangement links TRBV4-1 to TRBJ1-2; 9 bases map to TRBD1. V gave up 2 bases and J gave up 0 bases; unmatched junction bases: 7. CDR1 is MGHRA, CDR2 YSYEKL, per germline. The length of the CDR3 is 17 residues.